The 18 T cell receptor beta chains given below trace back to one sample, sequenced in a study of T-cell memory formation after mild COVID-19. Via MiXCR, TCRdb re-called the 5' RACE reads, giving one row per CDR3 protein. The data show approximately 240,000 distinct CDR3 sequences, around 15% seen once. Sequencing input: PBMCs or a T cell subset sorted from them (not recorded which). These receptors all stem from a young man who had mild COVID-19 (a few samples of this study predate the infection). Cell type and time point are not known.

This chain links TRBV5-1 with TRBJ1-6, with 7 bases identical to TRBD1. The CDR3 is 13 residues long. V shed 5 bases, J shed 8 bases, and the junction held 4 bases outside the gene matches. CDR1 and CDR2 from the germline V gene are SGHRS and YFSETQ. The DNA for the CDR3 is TGCGCCAGCAGGACAGGGAGGGATTCACCCCTCCACTTT. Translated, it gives CASRTGRDSPLHF.

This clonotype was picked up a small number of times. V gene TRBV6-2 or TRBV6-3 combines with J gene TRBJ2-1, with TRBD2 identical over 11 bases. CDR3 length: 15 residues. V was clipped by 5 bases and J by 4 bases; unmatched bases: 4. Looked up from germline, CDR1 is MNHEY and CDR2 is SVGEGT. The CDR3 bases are TGTGCCAGCAGTGATCTAGCGGGGGGTTACAATGAGCAGTTCTTC. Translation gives CASSDLAGGYNEQFF.

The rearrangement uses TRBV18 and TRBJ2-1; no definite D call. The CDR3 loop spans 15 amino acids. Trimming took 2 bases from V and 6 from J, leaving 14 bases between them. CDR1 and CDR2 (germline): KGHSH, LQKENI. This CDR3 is CASSPGVTTRNEQFF. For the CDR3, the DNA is TGTGCCAGCTCACCAGGGGTCACCACCCGCAATGAGCAGTTCTTC.

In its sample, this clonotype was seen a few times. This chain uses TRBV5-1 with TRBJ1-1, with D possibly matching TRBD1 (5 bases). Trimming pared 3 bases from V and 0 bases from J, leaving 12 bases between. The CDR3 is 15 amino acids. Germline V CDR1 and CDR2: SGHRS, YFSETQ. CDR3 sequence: CASSSRGALNTEAFF. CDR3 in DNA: TGCGCCAGCAGCTCCCGCGGGGCCTTGAACACTGAAGCTTTCTTT. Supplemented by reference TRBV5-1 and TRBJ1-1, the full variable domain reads KAGVTQTPRYLIKTRGQQVTLSCSPISGHRSVSWYQQTPGQGLQFLFEYFSETQRNKGNFPGRFSGRQFSNSRSEMNVSTLELGDSALYLCASSSRGALNTEAFFGQGTRLTVV.

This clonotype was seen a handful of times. The CDR3 protein is CASSELSSTDTQYF. The CDR3 coding sequence is TGTGCCAGCAGTGAACTTTCTAGCACAGATACGCAGTATTTT. This sequence joins TRBV6-1 and TRBJ2-3; D is uncertain. Germline V gene lookup returns CDR1 MNHNS and CDR2 SASEGT. The CDR3 has 14 residues. Trimming removed 2 bases from V and 0 bases from J, with 6 bases in between.

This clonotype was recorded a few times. The CDR3 reads CASSPRGLAKDYEQYF. CDR3 DNA: TGTGCCAGCAGCCCCAGAGGGCTAGCGAAAGACTACGAGCAGTACTTC. The V call is TRBV4-2, the J call TRBJ2-7; a weak D match, TRBD2 (6 bases). The CDR3 runs to 16 residues. Germline V gene data show CDR1 as LGHNA and CDR2 as YNFKEQ. Trimming stripped 4 bases from V and 3 bases from J, with 19 bases between.

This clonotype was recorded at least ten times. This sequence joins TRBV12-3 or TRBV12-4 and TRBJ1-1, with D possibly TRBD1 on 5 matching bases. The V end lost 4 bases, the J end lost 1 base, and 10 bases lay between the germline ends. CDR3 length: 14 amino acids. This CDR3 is CASSYLDKNTEAFF. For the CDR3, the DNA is TGTGCCAGCAGTTATTTGGACAAGAACACTGAAGCTTTCTTT.

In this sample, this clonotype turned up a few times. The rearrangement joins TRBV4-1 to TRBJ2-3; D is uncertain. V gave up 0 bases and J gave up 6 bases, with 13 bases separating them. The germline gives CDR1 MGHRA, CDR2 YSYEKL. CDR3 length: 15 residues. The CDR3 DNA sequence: TGCGCCAGCAGCCAAGAATGGAAAGGGATGGATACGCAGTATTTT. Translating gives CASSQEWKGMDTQYF.

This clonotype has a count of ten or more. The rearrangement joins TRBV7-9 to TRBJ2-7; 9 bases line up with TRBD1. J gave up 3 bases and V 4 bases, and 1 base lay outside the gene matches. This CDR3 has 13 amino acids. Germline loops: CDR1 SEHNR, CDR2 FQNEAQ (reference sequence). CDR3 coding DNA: TGTGCCAGCAGCTACAGGGGGCTCTACGAGCAGTACTTC. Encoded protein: CASSYRGLYEQYF.

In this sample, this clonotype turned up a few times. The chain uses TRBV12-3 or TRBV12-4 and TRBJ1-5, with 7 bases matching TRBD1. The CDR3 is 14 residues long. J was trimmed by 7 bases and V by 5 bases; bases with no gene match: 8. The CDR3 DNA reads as TGTGCCAGCAGTCTAACAGGGGAAGGGCAGCCCCAGCATTTT. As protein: CASSLTGEGQPQHF.

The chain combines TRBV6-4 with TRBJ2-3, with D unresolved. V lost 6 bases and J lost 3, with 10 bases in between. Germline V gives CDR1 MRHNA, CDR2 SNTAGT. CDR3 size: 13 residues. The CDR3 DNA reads TGTGCCAGCAGCGCCGTGGGGACAGATACGCAGTATTTT. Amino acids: CASSAVGTDTQYF.

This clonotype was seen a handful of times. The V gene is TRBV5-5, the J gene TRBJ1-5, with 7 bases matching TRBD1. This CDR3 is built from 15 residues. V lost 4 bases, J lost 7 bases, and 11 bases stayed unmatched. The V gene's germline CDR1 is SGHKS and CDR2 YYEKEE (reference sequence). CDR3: CASSRSTGTGQPQHF. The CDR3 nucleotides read TGTGCCAGCAGCAGGTCGACAGGGACGGGACAGCCCCAGCATTTT.

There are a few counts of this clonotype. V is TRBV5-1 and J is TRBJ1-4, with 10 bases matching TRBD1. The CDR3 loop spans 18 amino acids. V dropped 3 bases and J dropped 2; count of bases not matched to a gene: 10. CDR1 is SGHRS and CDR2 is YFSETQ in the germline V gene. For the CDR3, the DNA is TGCGCCAGCAGCTCACACATGACAGGGGGCTCGACTAATGAAAAACTGTTTTTT. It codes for CASSSHMTGGSTNEKLFF.

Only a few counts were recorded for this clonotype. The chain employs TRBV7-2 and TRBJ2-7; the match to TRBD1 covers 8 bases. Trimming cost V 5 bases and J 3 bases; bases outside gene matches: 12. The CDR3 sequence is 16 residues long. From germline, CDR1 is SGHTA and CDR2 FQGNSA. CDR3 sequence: CASSENLGQGVYEQYF. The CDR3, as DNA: TGTGCCAGCAGCGAAAATCTCGGACAGGGAGTCTACGAGCAGTACTTC.

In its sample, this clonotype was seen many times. The CDR3 loop reads CASSLVRGPLGEQYV. The CDR3 bases are TGTGCCAGCAGCTTAGTTAGGGGCCCACTAGGCGAGCAGTACGTC. The chain joins TRBV7-9 to TRBJ2-7; tentatively, D is TRBD1 or TRBD2 (5 bases each). From germline, CDR1 is SEHNR and CDR2 FQNEAQ (reference sequence). The CDR3 runs to 15 residues. Trimming left V 1 base short and J 6 bases short, with 16 bases between.

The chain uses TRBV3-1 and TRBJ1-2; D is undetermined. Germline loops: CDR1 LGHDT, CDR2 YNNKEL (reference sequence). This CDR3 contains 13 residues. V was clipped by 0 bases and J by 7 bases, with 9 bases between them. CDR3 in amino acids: CASSQDLGFGYTF. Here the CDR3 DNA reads TGTGCCAGCAGCCAAGATTTGGGGTTTGGCTACACCTTC.

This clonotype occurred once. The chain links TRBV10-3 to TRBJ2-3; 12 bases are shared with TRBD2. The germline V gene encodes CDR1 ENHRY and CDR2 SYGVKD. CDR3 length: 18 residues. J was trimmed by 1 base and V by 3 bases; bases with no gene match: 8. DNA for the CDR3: TGTGCCATCAGTGATGCTAGCGGGGGGGCAGGGCGCACAGATACGCAGTATTTT. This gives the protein CAISDASGGAGRTDTQYF.

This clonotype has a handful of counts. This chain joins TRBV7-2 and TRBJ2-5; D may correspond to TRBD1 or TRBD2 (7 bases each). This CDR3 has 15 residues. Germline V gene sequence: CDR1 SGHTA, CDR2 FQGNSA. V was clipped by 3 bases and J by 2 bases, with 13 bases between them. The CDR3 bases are TGTGCCAGCAGCTTCGGGGGGACAGCGCAAGAGACCCAGTACTTC. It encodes CASSFGGTAQETQYF.